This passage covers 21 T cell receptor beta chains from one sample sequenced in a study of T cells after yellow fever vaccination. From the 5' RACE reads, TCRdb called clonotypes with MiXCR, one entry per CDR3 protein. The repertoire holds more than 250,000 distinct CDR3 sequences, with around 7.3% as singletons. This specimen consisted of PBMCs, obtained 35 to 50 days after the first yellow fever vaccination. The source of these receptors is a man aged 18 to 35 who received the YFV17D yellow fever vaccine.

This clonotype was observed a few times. The CDR3 nucleotides are TGTGCCAGCAGCCAAGACCCCCAGGGCAATCAGCCCCAGCATTTT. It codes for CASSQDPQGNQPQHF. This sequence joins TRBV4-2 and TRBJ1-5; no reliable D call. Germline CDR1 reads LGHNA; CDR2 reads YNFKEQ. V was cut by 0 bases and J by 2 bases, with 8 bases left in between. This CDR3 is built from 15 residues.

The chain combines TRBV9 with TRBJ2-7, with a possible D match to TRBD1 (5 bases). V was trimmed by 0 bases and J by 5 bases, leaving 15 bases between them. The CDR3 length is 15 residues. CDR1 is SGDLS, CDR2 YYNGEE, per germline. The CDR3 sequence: CASSVGNGAVDEQYF. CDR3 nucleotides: TGTGCCAGCAGCGTAGGGAATGGGGCCGTCGACGAGCAGTACTTC.

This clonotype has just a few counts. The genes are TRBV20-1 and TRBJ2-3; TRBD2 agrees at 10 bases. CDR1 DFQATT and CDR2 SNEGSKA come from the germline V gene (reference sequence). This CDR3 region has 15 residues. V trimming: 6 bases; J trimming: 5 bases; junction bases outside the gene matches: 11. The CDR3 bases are TGCAGTGCCGTAGCGGGGGGCGGGGTTGGAGATACGCAGTATTTT. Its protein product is CSAVAGGGVGDTQYF.

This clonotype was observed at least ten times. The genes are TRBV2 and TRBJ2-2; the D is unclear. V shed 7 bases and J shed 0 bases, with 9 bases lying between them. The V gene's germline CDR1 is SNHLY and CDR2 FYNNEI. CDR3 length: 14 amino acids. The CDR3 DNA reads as TGTGCCAGCAACGTCGGGCCGAACACCGGGGAGCTGTTTTTT. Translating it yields CASNVGPNTGELFF.

Here the CDR3 DNA reads TGTGCCAGCAGCACCTCTCGGGGGGGCACTGAAGCTTTCTTT. Translated, it gives CASSTSRGGTEAFF. The rearrangement links TRBV11-2 to TRBJ1-1, with D perhaps TRBD1 (5 bases). Trimming pared 5 bases from V and 4 bases from J, leaving 14 bases between. The germline V gene encodes CDR1 SGHAT and CDR2 FQNNGV. CDR3 size: 14 residues. The whole variable domain, remainder taken from reference TRBV11-2 and TRBJ1-1, is EAGVAQSPRYKIIEKRQSVAFWCNPISGHATLYWYQQILGQGPKLLIQFQNNGVVDDSQLPKDRFSAERLKGVDSTLKIQPAKLEDSAVYLCASSTSRGGTEAFFGQGTRLTVV.

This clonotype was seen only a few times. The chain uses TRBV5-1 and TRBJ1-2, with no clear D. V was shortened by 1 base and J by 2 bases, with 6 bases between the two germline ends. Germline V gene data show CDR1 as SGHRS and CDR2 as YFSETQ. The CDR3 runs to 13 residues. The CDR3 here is CASSLHSNYGYTF. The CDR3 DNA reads TGCGCCAGCAGCTTGCACAGCAACTATGGCTACACCTTC. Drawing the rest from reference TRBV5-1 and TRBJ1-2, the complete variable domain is KAGVTQTPRYLIKTRGQQVTLSCSPISGHRSVSWYQQTPGQGLQFLFEYFSETQRNKGNFPGRFSGRQFSNSRSEMNVSTLELGDSALYLCASSLHSNYGYTFGSGTRLTVV.

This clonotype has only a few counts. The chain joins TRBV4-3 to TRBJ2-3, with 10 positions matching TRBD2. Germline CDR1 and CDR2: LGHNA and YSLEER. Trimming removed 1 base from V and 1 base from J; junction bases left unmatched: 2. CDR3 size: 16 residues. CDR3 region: CASSQGTSGGTDTQYF. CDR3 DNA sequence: TGCGCCAGCAGCCAAGGAACTAGCGGGGGCACAGATACGCAGTATTTT.

The CDR3 sequence: CASSLSGTRHKNEQFF. The DNA of the CDR3 is TGTGCCAGCAGCTTAAGTGGGACACGACATAAGAATGAGCAGTTCTTC. The chain links TRBV7-9 to TRBJ2-1; weak D call: TRBD1 (6 bases). CDR1 is SEHNR, CDR2 FQNEAQ, per germline (reference sequence). The V and J ends lost 2 bases and 7 bases respectively, with 18 bases between them. This CDR3 contains 16 residues.

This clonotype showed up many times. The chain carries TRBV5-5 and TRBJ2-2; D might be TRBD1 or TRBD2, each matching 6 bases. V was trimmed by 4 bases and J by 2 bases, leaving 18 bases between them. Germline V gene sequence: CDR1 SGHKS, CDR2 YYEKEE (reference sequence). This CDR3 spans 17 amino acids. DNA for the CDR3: TGTGCCAGCAGCCCCGCCCGGGGGCGGGGAAACACCGGGGAGCTGTTTTTT. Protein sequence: CASSPARGRGNTGELFF.

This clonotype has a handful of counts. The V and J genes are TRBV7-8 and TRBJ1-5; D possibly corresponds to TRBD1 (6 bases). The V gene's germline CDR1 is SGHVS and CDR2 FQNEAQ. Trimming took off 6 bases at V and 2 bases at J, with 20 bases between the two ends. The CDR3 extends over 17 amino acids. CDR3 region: CASSHWRGGGRNQPQHF. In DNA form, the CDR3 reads TGTGCCAGCAGTCACTGGAGGGGCGGGGGCCGCAATCAGCCCCAGCATTTT.

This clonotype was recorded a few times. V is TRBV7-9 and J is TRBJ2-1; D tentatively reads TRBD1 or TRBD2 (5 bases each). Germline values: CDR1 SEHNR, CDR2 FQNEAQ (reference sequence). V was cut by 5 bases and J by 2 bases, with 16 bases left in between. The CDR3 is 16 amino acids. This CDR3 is CASSPAGTQTYNEQFF. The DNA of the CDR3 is TGTGCCAGCAGCCCCGCCGGGACCCAAACCTACAATGAGCAGTTCTTC.

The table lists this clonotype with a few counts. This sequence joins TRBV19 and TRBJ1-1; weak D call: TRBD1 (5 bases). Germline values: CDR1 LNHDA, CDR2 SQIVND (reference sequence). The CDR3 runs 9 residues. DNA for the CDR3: TGTCCGCAGAAGGGGGAAGCTTTCTTT. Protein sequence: CPQKGEAFF. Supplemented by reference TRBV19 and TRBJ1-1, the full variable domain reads DGGITQSPKYLFRKEGQNVTLSCEQNLNHDAMYWYRQDPGQGLRLIYYSQIVNDFQKGDIAEGYSVSREKKESFPLTVTSAQKNPTAFYLCPQKGEAFFGQGTRLTVV.

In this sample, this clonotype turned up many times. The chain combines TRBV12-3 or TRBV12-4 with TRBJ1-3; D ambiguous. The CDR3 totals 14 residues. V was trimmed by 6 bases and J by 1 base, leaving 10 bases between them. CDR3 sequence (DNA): TGTGCCAGCAGCTTCGAGGAATCTGGAAACACCATATATTTT. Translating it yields CASSFEESGNTIYF.

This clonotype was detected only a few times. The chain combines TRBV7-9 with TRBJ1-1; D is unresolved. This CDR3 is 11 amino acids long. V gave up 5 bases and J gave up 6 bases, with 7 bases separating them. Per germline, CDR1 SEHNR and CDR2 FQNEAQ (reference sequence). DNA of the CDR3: TGTGCCAGCAGCCCCGGACCTGAAGCTTTCTTT. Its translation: CASSPGPEAFF.

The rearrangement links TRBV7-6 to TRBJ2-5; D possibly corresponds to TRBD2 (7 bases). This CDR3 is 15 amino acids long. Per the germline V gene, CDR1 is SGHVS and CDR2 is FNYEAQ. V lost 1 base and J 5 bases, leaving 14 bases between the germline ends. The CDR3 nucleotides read TGTGCCAGCAGCTTAGTCCCAGGGGAGGGCGAGACCCAGTACTTC. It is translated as CASSLVPGEGETQYF.

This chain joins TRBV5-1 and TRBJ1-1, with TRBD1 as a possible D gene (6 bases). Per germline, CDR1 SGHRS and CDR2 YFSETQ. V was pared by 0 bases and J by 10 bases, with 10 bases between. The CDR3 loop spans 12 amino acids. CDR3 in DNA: TGCGCCAGCAGCTTGGTTTCGGGGGCAGCTTTCTTT. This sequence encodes CASSLVSGAAFF.

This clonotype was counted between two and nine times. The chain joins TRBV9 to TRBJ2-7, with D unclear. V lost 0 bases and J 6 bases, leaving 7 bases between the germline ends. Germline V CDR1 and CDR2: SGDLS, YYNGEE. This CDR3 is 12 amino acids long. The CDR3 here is CASSVETGEQYF. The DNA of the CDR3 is TGTGCCAGCAGCGTAGAAACGGGCGAGCAGTACTTC. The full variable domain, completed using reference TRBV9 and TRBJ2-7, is DSGVTQTPKHLITATGQRVTLRCSPRSGDLSVYWYQQSLDQGLQFLIQYYNGEERAKGNILERFSAQQFPDLHSELNLSSLELGDSALYFCASSVETGEQYFGPGTRLTVT.

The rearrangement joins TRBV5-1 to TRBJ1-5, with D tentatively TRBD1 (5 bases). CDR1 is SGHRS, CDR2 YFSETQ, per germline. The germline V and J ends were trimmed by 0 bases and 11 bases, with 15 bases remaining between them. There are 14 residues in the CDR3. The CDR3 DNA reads TGCGCCAGCAGCTTGGCGTCCGGATTGGGGGCCCAGCATTTT. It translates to CASSLASGLGAQHF.

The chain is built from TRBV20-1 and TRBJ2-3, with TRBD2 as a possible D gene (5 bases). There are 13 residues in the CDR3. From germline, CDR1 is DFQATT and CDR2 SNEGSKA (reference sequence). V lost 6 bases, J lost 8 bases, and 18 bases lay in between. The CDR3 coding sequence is TGCAGTGCCGTCGAGCGGCCCGGCGGTACGCAGTATTTT. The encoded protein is CSAVERPGGTQYF.

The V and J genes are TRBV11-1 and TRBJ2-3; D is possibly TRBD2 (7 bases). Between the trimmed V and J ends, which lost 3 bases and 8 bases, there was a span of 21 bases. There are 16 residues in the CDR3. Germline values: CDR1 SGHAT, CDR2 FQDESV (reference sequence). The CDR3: CASSFSGHGGRATQYF. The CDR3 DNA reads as TGTGCCAGCAGCTTTTCCGGACACGGGGGGCGGGCTACGCAGTATTTT.

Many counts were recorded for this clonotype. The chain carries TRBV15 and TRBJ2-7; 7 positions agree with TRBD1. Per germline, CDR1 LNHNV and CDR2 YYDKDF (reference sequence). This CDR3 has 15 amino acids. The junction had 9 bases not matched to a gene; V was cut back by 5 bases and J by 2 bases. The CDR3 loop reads CATSLGQVQTYEQYF. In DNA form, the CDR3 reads TGTGCCACCAGCCTCGGACAGGTACAAACCTACGAGCAGTACTTC.